The rows below give T cell receptor beta chains drawn from one sample of a study of T cell responses to AZD1222 COVID-19 vaccine. Clones were read by immunoSEQ multiplex PCR, and TCRdb kept only the in-frame ones, dropping some. Seen here are more than 95,000 clones, 88% observed once, and the top ten hold roughly 4%. This material consisted of peripheral blood, taken 28 days after the second AZD1222 dose. The receptors originated from an adult who received the AZD1222 COVID-19 vaccine. The CDR3 runs from the conserved cysteine through the conserved F or W. The D gene is left open where the match is weak. The listing skips clone size in some rows; elsewhere it reads once, few, many or a size class.

TRBV18	-	TRBJ2-7	once	TGTGCCAGCTCACCAGGTGTCGGCAGATACTACGAGCAGTACTTC	CASSPGVGRYYEQYF
TRBV27	TRBD1	TRBJ2-7	-	TGTGCCAGCAGTTACGGGACAGGGGACTACGAGCAGTACTTC	CASSYGTGDYEQYF
TRBV19	-	TRBJ1-3	-	TGTGCCAGTCTGGCAGTTTTCGGAAACACCATATATTTT	CASLAVFGNTIYF
TRBV6-5	TRBD1	TRBJ1-1	-	TGTGCCAGCAGTTCCCCGGGACAGTTGAACACTGAAGCTTTCTTT	CASSSPGQLNTEAFF
TRBV29-1	TRBD1	TRBJ1-5	-	TGCAGCGTTGCCCAGGGGGCCGGGAGTGGTCAGCCCCAGCATTTT	CSVAQGAGSGQPQHF
TRBV24-1	-	TRBJ1-2	once	TGTGCCACCAGTGATTTGCATACTAACTATGGCTACACCTTC	CATSDLHTNYGYTF
TRBV27	-	TRBJ1-3	-	TGTGCCAGCAGTTTATCTCCAGGGAGCTCTGGAAACACCATATATTTT	CASSLSPGSSGNTIYF
TRBV27	-	TRBJ1-5	-	TGTGCCACCTCAGGGGCAGGGGAGATCAATCAGCCCCAGCATTTT	CATSGAGEINQPQHF
TRBV11-1	-	TRBJ2-1	-	TGTGCCAGCAGCTTATCAGGGATTATTAACAATGAGCAGTTCTTC	CASSLSGIINNEQFF
TRBV7-2	-	TRBJ2-7	-	TGTGCCAGCAGCCTCCGACCGGAACGAACCTACGAGCAGTACTTC	CASSLRPERTYEQYF